Reported below is one TCR beta chain. What it binds is not known. The study sampled blood at baseline, cycle 4 day 1, and cycle 7 day 1. Repertoires were generated with immunoSEQ multiplex PCR, while TCRdb's copy carries only in-frame clones and drops some. The data show about 14,000 clones, 80% seen once. The entry originates in a study of OX40 agonist ivuxolimab in advanced cancers. Regarding the study as a whole: Among expanded peripheral T cells, antigen specificity went undetermined.

Trimming pared 2 bases from V and 0 bases from J, leaving 7 bases between. The CDR3 runs 15 residues. Germline V gene sequence: CDR1 SGHTA, CDR2 FQGNSA. The V call is TRBV7-2, the J call TRBJ2-2; D is ambiguous. This receptor was obtained from an adult with an advanced solid tumor such as melanoma, head and neck, liver or kidney cancer. The sample was CD4+ or CD8+ T cells sorted from blood, taken in a trial of the OX40 agonist ivuxolimab. The CDR3 bases are TGTGCCAGCAGCTTAAGTGCAGCGAACACCGGGGAGCTGTTTTTT. Encoded protein: CASSLSAANTGELFF. The whole variable domain, remainder taken from reference TRBV7-2 and TRBJ2-2, is GAGVSQSPSNKVTEKGKDVELRCDPISGHTALYWYRQSLGQGLEFLIYFQGNSAPDKSGLPSDRFSAERTGGSVSTLTIQRTQQEDSAVYLCASSLSAANTGELFFGEGSRLTVL.